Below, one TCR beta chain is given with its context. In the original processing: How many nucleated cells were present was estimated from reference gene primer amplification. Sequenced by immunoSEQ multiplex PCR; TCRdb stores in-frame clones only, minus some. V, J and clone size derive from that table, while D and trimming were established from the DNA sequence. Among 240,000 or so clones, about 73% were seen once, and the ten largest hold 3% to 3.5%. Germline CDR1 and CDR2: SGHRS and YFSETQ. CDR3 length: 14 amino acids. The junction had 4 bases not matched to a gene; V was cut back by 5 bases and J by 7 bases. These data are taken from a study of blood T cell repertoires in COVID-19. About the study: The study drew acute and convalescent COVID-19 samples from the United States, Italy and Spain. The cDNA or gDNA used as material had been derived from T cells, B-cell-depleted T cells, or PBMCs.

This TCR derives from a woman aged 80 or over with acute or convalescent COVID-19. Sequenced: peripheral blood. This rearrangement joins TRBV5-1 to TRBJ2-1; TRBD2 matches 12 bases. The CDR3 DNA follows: TGCGCCAGCAGGACTAGCGGGAGAGGAAATGAGCAGTTCTTC. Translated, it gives CASRTSGRGNEQFF.